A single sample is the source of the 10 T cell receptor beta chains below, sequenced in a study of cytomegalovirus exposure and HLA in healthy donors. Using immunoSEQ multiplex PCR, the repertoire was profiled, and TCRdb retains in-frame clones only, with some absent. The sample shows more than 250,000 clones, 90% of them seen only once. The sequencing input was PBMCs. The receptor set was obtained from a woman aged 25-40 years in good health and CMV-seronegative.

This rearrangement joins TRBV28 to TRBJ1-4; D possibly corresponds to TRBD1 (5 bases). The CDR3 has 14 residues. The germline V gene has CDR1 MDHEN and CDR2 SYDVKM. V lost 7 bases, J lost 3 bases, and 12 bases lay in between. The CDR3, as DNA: TGTGCCAGCACTCCGGGGGGGGCTAATGAAAAACTGTTTTTT. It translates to CASTPGGANEKLFF.

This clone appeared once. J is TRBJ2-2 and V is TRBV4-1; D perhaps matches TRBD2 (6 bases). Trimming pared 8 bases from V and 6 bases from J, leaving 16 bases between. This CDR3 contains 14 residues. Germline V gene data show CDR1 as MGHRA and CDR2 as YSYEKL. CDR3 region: CASLRAGTPGELFF. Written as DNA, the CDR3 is TGCGCCAGCCTCCGCGCGGGGACGCCCGGGGAGCTGTTTTTT.

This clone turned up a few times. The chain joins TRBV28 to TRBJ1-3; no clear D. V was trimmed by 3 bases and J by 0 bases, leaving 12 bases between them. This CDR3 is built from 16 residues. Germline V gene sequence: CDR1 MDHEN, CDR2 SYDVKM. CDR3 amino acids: CASSFRQTGSGNTIYF. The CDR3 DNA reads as TGTGCCAGCAGTTTCCGCCAGACCGGCTCTGGAAACACCATATATTTT.

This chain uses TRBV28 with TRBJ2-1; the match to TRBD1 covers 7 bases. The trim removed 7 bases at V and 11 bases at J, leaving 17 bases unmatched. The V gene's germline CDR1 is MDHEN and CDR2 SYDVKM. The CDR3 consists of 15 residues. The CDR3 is CASTTGETLPNKQFF. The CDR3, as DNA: TGTGCCAGCACCACAGGGGAAACTCTCCCAAATAAGCAGTTCTTC.

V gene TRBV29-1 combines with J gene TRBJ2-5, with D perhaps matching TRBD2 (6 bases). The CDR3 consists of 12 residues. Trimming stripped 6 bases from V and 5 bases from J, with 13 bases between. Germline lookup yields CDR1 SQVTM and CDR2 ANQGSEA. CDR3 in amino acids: CSVRAGRETQYF. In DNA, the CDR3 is TGCAGCGTACGGGCAGGGAGGGAGACCCAGTACTTC.

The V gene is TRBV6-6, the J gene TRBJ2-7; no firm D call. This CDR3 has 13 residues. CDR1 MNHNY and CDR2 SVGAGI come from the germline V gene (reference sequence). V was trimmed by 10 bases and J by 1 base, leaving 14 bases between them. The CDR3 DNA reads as TGTGCCACCGCTAAGGGCGAATCCTACGAGCAGTACTTC. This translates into CATAKGESYEQYF.

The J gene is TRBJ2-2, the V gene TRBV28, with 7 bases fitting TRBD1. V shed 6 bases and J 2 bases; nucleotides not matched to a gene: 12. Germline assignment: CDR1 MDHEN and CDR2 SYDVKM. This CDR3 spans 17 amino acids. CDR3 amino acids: CASSFIPRGLNTGELFF. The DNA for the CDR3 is TGTGCCAGCAGCTTTATACCTAGGGGGCTCAACACCGGGGAGCTGTTTTTT.

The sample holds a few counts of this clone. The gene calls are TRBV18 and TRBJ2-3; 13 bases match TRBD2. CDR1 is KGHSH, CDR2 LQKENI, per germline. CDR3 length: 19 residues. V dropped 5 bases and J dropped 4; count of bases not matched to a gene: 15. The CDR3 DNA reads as TGTGCCAGCTCAGAAGGTTCAGGGGGCGGACTAGCGGGAGCAGATACGCAGTATTTT. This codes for CASSEGSGGGLAGADTQYF.

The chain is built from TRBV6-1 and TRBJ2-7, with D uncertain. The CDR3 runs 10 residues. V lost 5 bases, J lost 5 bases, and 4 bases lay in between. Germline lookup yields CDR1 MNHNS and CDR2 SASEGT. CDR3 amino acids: CASSFHEQYF. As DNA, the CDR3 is TGTGCCAGCAGTTTCCACGAGCAGTACTTC.

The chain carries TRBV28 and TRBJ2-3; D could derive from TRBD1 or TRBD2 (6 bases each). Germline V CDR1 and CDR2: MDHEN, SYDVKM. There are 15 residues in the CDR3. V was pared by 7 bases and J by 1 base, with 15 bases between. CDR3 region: CASTQGGTRTDTQYF. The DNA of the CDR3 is TGTGCCAGCACTCAAGGGGGGACACGCACAGATACGCAGTATTTT.